The 22 T cell receptor beta chains reported below all come from one sample, sequenced in a study of blood T cell repertoires in COVID-19. The method was immunoSEQ multiplex PCR; TCRdb's version includes in-frame clones alone and lacks a portion of them. This sample has just over 250,000 clones, with less than 90% found just once. Material for sequencing was peripheral blood. The receptor set was obtained from a man aged 55 to 70 who had recovered from COVID-19.

This sequence joins TRBV21-1 and TRBJ2-7; the table's D call, TRBD1, was not checked against the DNA. TRBV21-1 is a known pseudogene. The CDR3 length is 17 residues. The CDR3 region is CASSSHPGHYLSYEQYF. CDR3 DNA sequence: TGTGCCAGCAGCTCCCACCCGGGACACTATTTATCCTACGAGCAGTACTTC.

V is TRBV3-1 (or the pseudogene TRBV3-2) and J is TRBJ2-7; possibly TRBD1 for D (5 bases). The germline gives CDR1 LGHDT, CDR2 YNNKEL (reference sequence). The CDR3 sequence is 12 residues long. V lost 4 bases to trimming and J lost 3 bases, with 7 bases between them. The CDR3 is CASSLDIYEQYF. For the CDR3, the DNA is TGTGCCAGCAGCCTGGACATCTACGAGCAGTACTTC.

V gene TRBV7-9 combines with J gene TRBJ1-1; 7 bases match TRBD1. V lost 6 bases, J lost 0 bases, and 7 bases stayed unmatched. This CDR3 is 15 amino acids long. Germline V gene data show CDR1 as SEHNR and CDR2 as FQNEAQ (reference sequence). As DNA, the CDR3 is TGTGCCAGCAGAAGGACGGGACAGATGAACACTGAAGCTTTCTTT. Translation gives CASRRTGQMNTEAFF.

The chain joins TRBV6-6 to TRBJ1-5; TRBD1 matches at 7 bases. Germline V CDR1 and CDR2: MNHNY, SVGAGI (reference sequence). The J segment lost 5 bases and the V segment lost 6 bases, leaving 16 bases of the junction unmatched. CDR3 size: 17 residues. This CDR3 is CASSRTGTANLYQPQHF. The CDR3 bases are TGTGCCAGCAGCCGAACTGGGACAGCGAACCTATATCAGCCCCAGCATTTT.

CDR3 amino acids: CASRNRRASGPNEQFF. The CDR3 region has the DNA TGTGCCAGCAGGAACCGAAGGGCCAGCGGTCCCAATGAGCAGTTCTTC. The V call is TRBV7-8, the J call TRBJ2-1; TRBD2 is a possible D gene (5 bases). V was pared by 6 bases and J by 6 bases, with 21 bases between. CDR3 size: 16 residues. CDR1 is SGHVS and CDR2 is FQNEAQ in the germline V gene.

This chain connects TRBV6-1 to TRBJ1-2; D may be TRBD1 (6 bases). Trimming cost V 3 bases and J 7 bases, with 12 bases left between them. Germline V gene data show CDR1 as MNHNS and CDR2 as SASEGT. This CDR3 is 13 amino acids long. The CDR3 reads CASSEDRGFGYTF. CDR3 DNA sequence: TGTGCCAGCAGTGAGGACAGAGGATTTGGCTACACCTTC.

The rearrangement uses TRBV27 and TRBJ2-7; 8 nucleotides line up with TRBD1. Germline V CDR1 and CDR2: MNHEY, SMNVEV (reference sequence). V was clipped by 4 bases and J by 9 bases; unmatched bases: 5. The CDR3 has 12 amino acids. The CDR3 DNA reads TGTGCCAGCAGTTCCCGGACAGGGCGGCAGTACTTC. Protein: CASSSRTGRQYF.

The CDR3 DNA reads as TGCGCCAGCAGCCAAGACAGGGGAAGTTCCAACGAGCAGTACTTC. This translates into CASSQDRGSSNEQYF. V and J are TRBV4-1 and TRBJ2-7; possible D gene TRBD1, 6 bases. The CDR3 totals 15 residues. CDR1 and CDR2 (germline): MGHRA, YSYEKL. Trimming took 0 bases from V and 5 from J, leaving 14 bases between them.

V and J are TRBV5-6 and TRBJ1-6; D is unclear. Germline CDR1 is SGHDT and CDR2 is YYEEEE. The CDR3 is 14 residues long. Between the trimmed V and J ends, which lost 5 bases and 5 bases, there was a span of 11 bases. DNA of the CDR3: TGTGCCAGCAGGCAAGTGAGAAATAATTCACCCCTCCACTTT. It translates to CASRQVRNNSPLHF.

The rearrangement uses TRBV6-1 and TRBJ2-1; 11 bases match TRBD2. The trim removed 3 bases at V and 4 bases at J, leaving 2 bases unmatched. The CDR3 loop spans 15 amino acids. Germline loops: CDR1 MNHNS, CDR2 SASEGT. The CDR3 DNA reads as TGTGCCAGCAGTGAGGTAGCGGGGGGGTACAATGAGCAGTTCTTC. This translates into CASSEVAGGYNEQFF.

The chain employs TRBV27 and TRBJ2-7, with D possibly matching TRBD2 (7 bases). The V end lost 6 bases, the J end lost 7 bases, and 25 bases lay between the germline ends. This CDR3 is built from 16 residues. Germline-derived CDR1 and CDR2 are MNHEY and SMNVEV (reference sequence). The DNA for the CDR3 is TGTGCCAGCAGCACTTGGGGGGGCACGGTAATTAGGGAGCAGTACTTC. Its protein is CASSTWGGTVIREQYF.

This clone occurred once. J is TRBJ1-1 and V is TRBV30, with TRBD1 as a possible D gene (6 bases). Trimming shortened V by 1 base and J by 3 bases, and 12 bases separated the two germline ends. The V gene's germline CDR1 is GTSNPN and CDR2 SVGIG (reference sequence). The CDR3 sequence is 14 residues long. The CDR3 DNA reads TGTGCCTGGAGTGAGTGGGACATGGACACTGAAGCTTTCTTT. Protein sequence: CAWSEWDMDTEAFF.

The chain links TRBV7-2 to TRBJ1-6; possibly TRBD1 for D (6 bases). V lost 5 bases, J lost 13 bases, and 21 bases lay in between. Germline assignment: CDR1 SGHTA and CDR2 FQGNSA. The CDR3 covers 15 residues. The CDR3 DNA follows: TGTGCCAGCAGCCTTACAGGGTTAAGTGCCCCCCCCCTCCACTTT. Translated: CASSLTGLSAPPLHF. Variable domain in full (rest from reference TRBV7-2 and TRBJ1-6): GAGVSQSPSNKVTEKGKDVELRCDPISGHTALYWYRQSLGQGLEFLIYFQGNSAPDKSGLPSDRFSAERTGGSVSTLTIQRTQQEDSAVYLCASSLTGLSAPPLHFGNGTRLTVT.

The chain links TRBV30 to TRBJ1-5, with 10 positions matching TRBD1. The length of the CDR3 is 17 residues. Per the germline V gene, CDR1 is GTSNPN and CDR2 is SVGIG (reference sequence). J gave up 0 bases and V 2 bases, and 7 bases lay outside the gene matches. CDR3 DNA: TGTGCCTGGAGTTACCCGGGACAGGGGTTTAGCAATCAGCCCCAGCATTTT. It yields the protein CAWSYPGQGFSNQPQHF. Full variable domain (missing parts from reference TRBV30 and TRBJ1-5): SQTIHQWPATLVQPVGSPLSLECTVEGTSNPNLYWYRQAAGRGLQLLFYSVGIGQISSEVPQNLSASRPQDRQFILSSKKLLLSDSGFYLCAWSYPGQGFSNQPQHFGDGTRLSIL.

This chain uses TRBV18 with TRBJ1-1, with a possible D match to TRBD1 (6 bases). V lost 3 bases and J lost 1, with 12 bases in between. CDR1 and CDR2 from the germline V gene are KGHSH and LQKENI. This CDR3 is built from 15 residues. The CDR3 DNA reads as TGTGCCAGCTCACCTCGGGACACCTGGAACACTGAAGCTTTCTTT. Encoded protein: CASSPRDTWNTEAFF.

The chain recombines TRBV5-5 with TRBJ2-1; no clear D. CDR3 length: 12 amino acids. Germline assignment: CDR1 SGHKS and CDR2 YYEKEE (reference sequence). V lost 1 base and J lost 6, with 5 bases in between. The CDR3 protein is CASSLLGNEQFF. In DNA, the CDR3 is TGTGCCAGCAGCTTGCTCGGCAATGAGCAGTTCTTC.

The gene calls are TRBV19 and TRBJ2-5; D is undetermined. The germline V gene encodes CDR1 LNHDA and CDR2 SQIVND (reference sequence). This CDR3 is 13 amino acids long. V shed 1 base and J shed 4 bases, with 7 bases lying between them. CDR3 coding DNA: TGTGCCAGTAGTATAGGCGGCTTAGAGACCCAGTACTTC. Residues: CASSIGGLETQYF.

The chain combines TRBV5-6 with TRBJ2-7, with a weak D call TRBD1 (6 bases). Trimming removed 4 bases at V and 3 bases at J, with 11 bases between. This CDR3 region has 13 residues. The germline V gene encodes CDR1 SGHDT and CDR2 YYEEEE. The CDR3 DNA follows: TGTGCCAGCAGCCCAGGGACACGCTACGAGCAGTACTTC. As protein: CASSPGTRYEQYF.

This clone was found a few times. At the DNA level, this CDR3 is encoded by other sequences in the same sample as well. The chain joins TRBV18 to TRBJ2-7; 8 nucleotides line up with TRBD2. Germline V gives CDR1 KGHSH, CDR2 LQKENI. This CDR3 comprises 16 residues. J was trimmed by 0 bases and V by 0 bases; bases with no gene match: 4. CDR3 bases: TGTGCCAGCTCACCACCTGGCGGGGGGAGCTCCTACGAGCAGTACTTC. Protein: CASSPPGGGSSYEQYF.

The chain joins TRBV14 to TRBJ2-1, with D uncertain. The ends were cut back, 2 bases at V and 4 bases at J, with 15 bases in the middle. Germline-derived CDR1 and CDR2 are SGHDN and FVKESK. The CDR3 has 16 residues. The CDR3 DNA follows: TGTGCCAGCAGCCAATCCGTAGCTATCTTATACAATGAGCAGTTCTTC. It is translated as CASSQSVAILYNEQFF.

This clone was seen only once. CDR3 residues: CASSLVFNMNTEAFF. The CDR3 DNA is TGTGCCAGCAGCTTAGTTTTCAACATGAACACTGAAGCTTTCTTT. The rearrangement links TRBV7-2 to TRBJ1-1; D remains unclear. Between the trimmed V and J ends, which lost 1 base and 0 bases, there was a span of 9 bases. Germline V gene data show CDR1 as SGHTA and CDR2 as FQGNSA. CDR3 length equals 15 residues.

The CDR3 nucleotides read TGTGCCAGTAAGCGGGGTGTCTTGGGCAGGGCCTATGGCTACACCTTC. Its protein is CASKRGVLGRAYGYTF. V usage is TRBV19 and J usage is TRBJ1-2, with TRBD1 as a possible D gene (5 bases). CDR1 is LNHDA and CDR2 is SQIVND in the germline V gene (reference sequence). The CDR3 has 16 amino acids. Trimming removed 7 bases from V and 4 bases from J, with 22 bases in between.